A single TCR beta chain is shown here with its context. The germline gives CDR1 SGHTA, CDR2 FQGTGA. This CDR3 has 13 amino acids. Trimming took 5 bases from V and 8 from J; bases not matched to a gene: 4. This sample is part of a study of blood T cell repertoires in COVID-19. About the study: Specimens from acute and convalescent COVID-19 originated in the United States, Italy and Spain.

In the study's own analysis: Amplification of reference gene primers was used by the study to estimate nucleated cell counts. TCRdb's table, derived via immunoSEQ multiplex PCR, lists solely in-frame clones and lacks some. The D gene and trimming were derived from the DNA, and the V and J assignments and clone size from that table. The data contain approximately 120,000 clones, around 90% of them singletons. The J gene is TRBJ1-1, the V gene TRBV7-3; the match to TRBD1 covers 11 bases. The sample was peripheral blood. The sequence was obtained from a human donor in a cohort sampled during active COVID-19. CDR3 loop: CASSPGTGGEAFF. The CDR3 nucleotides read TGTGCCAGCAGCCCCGGGACAGGGGGAGAAGCTTTCTTT.